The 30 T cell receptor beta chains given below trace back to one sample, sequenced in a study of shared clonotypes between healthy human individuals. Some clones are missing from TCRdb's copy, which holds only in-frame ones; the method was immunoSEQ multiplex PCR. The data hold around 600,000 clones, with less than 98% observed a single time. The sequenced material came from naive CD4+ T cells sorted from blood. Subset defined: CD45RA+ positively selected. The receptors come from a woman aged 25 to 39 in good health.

This chain's CDR3 is CASRGGVMNTEAFF. In DNA, the CDR3 is TGTGCCAGCAGAGGGGGGGTGATGAACACTGAAGCTTTCTTT. This chain uses TRBV27 with TRBJ1-1; TRBD1 is a possible D gene (6 bases). The germline gives CDR1 MNHEY, CDR2 SMNVEV (reference sequence). The V and J ends lost 6 bases and 0 bases respectively, with 11 bases between them. The CDR3 is 14 amino acids.

CDR3 DNA: TGTGCCAGCAGCTCGCTCCGCGGCGGGAGTGGTCAGGCCGAGCAGTACTTC. Translating gives CASSSLRGGSGQAEQYF. The rearrangement uses TRBV11-2 and TRBJ2-7; TRBD2 matches at 7 bases. CDR3 length: 17 residues. V was clipped by 4 bases and J by 6 bases; unmatched bases: 18. Germline V gene lookup returns CDR1 SGHAT and CDR2 FQNNGV.

CDR3 region: CASSLGPAGGREKLFF. The CDR3 nucleotides are TGCGCCAGCAGCTTGGGACCGGCGGGGGGCCGGGAAAAACTGTTTTTT. The V gene is TRBV5-1, the J gene TRBJ1-4; weak D call: TRBD1 (6 bases). In germline, CDR1 is SGHRS, CDR2 YFSETQ. The germline V and J ends were trimmed by 0 bases and 8 bases, with 17 bases remaining between them. The CDR3 spans 16 residues. The variable domain in full, with the rest retrieved from reference TRBV5-1 and TRBJ1-4, is KAGVTQTPRYLIKTRGQQVTLSCSPISGHRSVSWYQQTPGQGLQFLFEYFSETQRNKGNFPGRFSGRQFSNSRSEMNVSTLELGDSALYLCASSLGPAGGREKLFFGSGTQLSVL.

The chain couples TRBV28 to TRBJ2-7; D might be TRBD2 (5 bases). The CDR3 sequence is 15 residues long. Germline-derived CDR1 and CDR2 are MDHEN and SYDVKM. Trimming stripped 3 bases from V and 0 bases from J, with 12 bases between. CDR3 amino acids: CASSLYRGTSYEQYF. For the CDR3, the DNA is TGTGCCAGCAGTTTGTATCGGGGAACCTCCTACGAGCAGTACTTC.

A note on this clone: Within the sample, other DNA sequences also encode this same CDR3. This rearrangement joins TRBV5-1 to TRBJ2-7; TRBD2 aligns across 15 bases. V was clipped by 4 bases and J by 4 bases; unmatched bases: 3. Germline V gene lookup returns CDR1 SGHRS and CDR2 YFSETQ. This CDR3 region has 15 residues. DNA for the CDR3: TGCGCCAGCAGCCCAGGACTAGCGGGGGGGTACGAGCAGTACTTC. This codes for CASSPGLAGGYEQYF.

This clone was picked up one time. The CDR3, as DNA: TGTGCCAGTACCCCCCAGGACGGGCTGAATTGGATGAACACTGAAGCTTTCTTT. It yields the protein CASTPQDGLNWMNTEAFF. The chain couples TRBV19 to TRBJ1-1, with D unresolved. Trimming stripped 7 bases from V and 0 bases from J, with 24 bases between. Germline CDR1 reads LNHDA; CDR2 reads SQIVND (reference sequence). CDR3 size: 18 residues. Looking up the rest from reference TRBV19 and TRBJ1-1 gives the full variable domain: DGGITQSPKYLFRKEGQNVTLSCEQNLNHDAMYWYRQDPGQGLRLIYYSQIVNDFQKGDIAEGYSVSREKKESFPLTVTSAQKNPTAFYLCASTPQDGLNWMNTEAFFGQGTRLTVV.

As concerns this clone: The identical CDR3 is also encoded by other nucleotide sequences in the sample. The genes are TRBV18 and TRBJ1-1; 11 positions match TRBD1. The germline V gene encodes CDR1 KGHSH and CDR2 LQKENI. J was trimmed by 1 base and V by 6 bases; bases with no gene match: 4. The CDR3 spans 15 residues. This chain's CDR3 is CASSPGTGGNTEAFF. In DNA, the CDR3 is TGTGCCAGCTCCCCCGGGACAGGGGGGAACACTGAAGCTTTCTTT.

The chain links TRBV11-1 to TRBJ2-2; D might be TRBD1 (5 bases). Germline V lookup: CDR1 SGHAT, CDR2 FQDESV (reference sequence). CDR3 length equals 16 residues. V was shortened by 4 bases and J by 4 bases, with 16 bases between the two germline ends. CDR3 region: CASSSGYYWGTGELFF. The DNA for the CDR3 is TGTGCCAGCAGCTCAGGGTATTACTGGGGCACCGGGGAGCTGTTTTTT.

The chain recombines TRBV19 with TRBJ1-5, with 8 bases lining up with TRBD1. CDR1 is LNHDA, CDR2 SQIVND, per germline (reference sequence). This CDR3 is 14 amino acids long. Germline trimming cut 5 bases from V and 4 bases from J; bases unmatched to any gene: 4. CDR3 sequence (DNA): TGTGCCAGTAGTCAGCAGGGGGCAAATCAGCCCCAGCATTTT. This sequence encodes CASSQQGANQPQHF.

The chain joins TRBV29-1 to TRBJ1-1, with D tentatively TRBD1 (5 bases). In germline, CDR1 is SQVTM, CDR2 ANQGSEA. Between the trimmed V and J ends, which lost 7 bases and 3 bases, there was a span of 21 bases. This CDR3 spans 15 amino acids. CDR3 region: CSGRKDGVGDTEAFF. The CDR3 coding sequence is TGCAGCGGACGAAAAGATGGGGTGGGGGACACTGAAGCTTTCTTT.

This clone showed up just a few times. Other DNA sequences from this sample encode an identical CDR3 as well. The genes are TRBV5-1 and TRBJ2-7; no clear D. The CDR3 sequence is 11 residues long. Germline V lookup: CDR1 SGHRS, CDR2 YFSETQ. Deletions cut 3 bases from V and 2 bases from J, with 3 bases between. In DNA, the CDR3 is TGCGCCAGCAGCTCAACCTACGAGCAGTACTTC. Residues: CASSSTYEQYF.

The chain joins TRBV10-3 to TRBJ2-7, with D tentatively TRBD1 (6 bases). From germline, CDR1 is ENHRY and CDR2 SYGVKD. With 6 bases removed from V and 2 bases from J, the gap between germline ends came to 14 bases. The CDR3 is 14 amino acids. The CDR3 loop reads CAIRQGTLTYEQYF. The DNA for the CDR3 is TGTGCCATCAGGCAGGGGACACTTACCTACGAGCAGTACTTC.

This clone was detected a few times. In nucleotides, the CDR3 is TGTGCCAGCAGCGTAGGACAGGGAACCTACGAGCAGTACTTC. It yields the protein CASSVGQGTYEQYF. The rearrangement uses TRBV11-2 and TRBJ2-7; the match to TRBD1 covers 8 bases. Unmatched junction bases numbered 5, after V lost 5 bases and J lost 2 bases. The CDR3 is 14 amino acids. Germline CDR1 reads SGHAT; CDR2 reads FQNNGV.

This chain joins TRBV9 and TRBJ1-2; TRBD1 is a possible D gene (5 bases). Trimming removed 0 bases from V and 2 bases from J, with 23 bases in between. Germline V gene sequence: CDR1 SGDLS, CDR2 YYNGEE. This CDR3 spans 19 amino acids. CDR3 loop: CASSVGDSGQRGLNYGYTF. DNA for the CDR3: TGTGCCAGCAGCGTAGGCGACAGCGGACAAAGAGGACTAAACTATGGCTACACCTTC.

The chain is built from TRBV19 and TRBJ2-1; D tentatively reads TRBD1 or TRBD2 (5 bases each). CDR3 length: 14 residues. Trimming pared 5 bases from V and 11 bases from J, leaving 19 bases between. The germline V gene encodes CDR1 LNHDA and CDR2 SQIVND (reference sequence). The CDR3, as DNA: TGTGCCAGTAGTCTCCGGGACCCCGGCAGTAAGCAGTTCTTC. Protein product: CASSLRDPGSKQFF.

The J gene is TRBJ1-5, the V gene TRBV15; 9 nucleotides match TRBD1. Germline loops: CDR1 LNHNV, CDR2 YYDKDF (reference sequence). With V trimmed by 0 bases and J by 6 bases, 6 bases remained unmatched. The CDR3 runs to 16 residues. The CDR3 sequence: CATSREGTGLGQPQHF. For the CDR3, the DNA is TGTGCCACCAGCAGAGAGGGGACAGGGCTTGGTCAGCCCCAGCATTTT.

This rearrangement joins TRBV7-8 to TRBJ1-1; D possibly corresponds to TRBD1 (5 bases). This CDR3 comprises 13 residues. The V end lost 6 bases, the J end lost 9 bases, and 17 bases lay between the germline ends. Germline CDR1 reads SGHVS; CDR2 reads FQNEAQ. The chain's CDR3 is CASSIQGEGKAFF. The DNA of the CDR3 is TGTGCCAGCAGTATTCAGGGAGAAGGGAAAGCTTTCTTT.

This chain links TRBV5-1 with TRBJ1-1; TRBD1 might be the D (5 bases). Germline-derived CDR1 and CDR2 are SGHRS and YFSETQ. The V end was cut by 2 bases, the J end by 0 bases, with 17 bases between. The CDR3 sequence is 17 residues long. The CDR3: CASSLPQEGIMNTEAFF. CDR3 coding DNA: TGCGCCAGCAGCTTACCTCAAGAGGGGATCATGAACACTGAAGCTTTCTTT. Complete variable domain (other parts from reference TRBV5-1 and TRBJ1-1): KAGVTQTPRYLIKTRGQQVTLSCSPISGHRSVSWYQQTPGQGLQFLFEYFSETQRNKGNFPGRFSGRQFSNSRSEMNVSTLELGDSALYLCASSLPQEGIMNTEAFFGQGTRLTVV.

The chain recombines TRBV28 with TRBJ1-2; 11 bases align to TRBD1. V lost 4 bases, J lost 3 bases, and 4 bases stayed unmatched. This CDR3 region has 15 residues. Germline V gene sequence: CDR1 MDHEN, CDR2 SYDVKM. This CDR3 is CASSYRTGGDYGYTF. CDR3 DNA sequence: TGTGCCAGCAGTTACCGGACAGGGGGCGACTATGGCTACACCTTC.

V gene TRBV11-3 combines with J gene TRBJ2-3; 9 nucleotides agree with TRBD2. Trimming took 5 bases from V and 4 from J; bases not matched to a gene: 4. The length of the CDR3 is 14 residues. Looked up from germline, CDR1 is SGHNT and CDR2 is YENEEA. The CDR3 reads CASSNSGSPDTQYF. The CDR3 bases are TGTGCCAGCAGCAATAGCGGGAGCCCAGATACGCAGTATTTT. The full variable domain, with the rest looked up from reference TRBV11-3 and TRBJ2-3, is EAGVVQSPRYKIIEKKQPVAFWCNPISGHNTLYWYLQNLGQGPELLIRYENEEAVDDSQLPKDRFSAERLKGVDSTLKIQPAELGDSAVYLCASSNSGSPDTQYFGPGTRLTVL.

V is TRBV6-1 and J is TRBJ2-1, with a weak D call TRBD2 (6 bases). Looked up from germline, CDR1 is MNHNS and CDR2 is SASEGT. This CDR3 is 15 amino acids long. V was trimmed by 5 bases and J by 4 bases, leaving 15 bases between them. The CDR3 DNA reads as TGTGCCAGCAGTCAAAGCGGGCGCCCATACAATGAGCAGTTCTTC. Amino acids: CASSQSGRPYNEQFF.

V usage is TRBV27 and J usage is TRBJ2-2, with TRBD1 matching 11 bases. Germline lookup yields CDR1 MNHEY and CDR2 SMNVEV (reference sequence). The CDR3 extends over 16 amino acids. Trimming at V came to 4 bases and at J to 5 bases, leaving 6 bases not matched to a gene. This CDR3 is CASSSGQGGGTGELFF. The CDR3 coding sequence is TGTGCCAGCAGTTCGGGACAGGGGGGAGGAACCGGGGAGCTGTTTTTT.

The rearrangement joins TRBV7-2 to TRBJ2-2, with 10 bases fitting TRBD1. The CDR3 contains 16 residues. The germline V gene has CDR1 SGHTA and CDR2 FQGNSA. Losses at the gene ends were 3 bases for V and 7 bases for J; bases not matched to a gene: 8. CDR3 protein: CASSFTGTGVVGELFF. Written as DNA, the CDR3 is TGTGCCAGCAGCTTTACCGGGACAGGGGTCGTCGGGGAGCTGTTTTTT.

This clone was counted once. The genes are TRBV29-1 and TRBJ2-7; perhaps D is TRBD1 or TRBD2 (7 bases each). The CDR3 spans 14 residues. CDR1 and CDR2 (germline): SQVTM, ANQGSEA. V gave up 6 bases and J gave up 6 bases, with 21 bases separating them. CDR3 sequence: CSVAGQPGLPEQYF. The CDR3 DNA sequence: TGCAGCGTAGCGGGACAGCCTGGCCTCCCCGAGCAGTACTTC.

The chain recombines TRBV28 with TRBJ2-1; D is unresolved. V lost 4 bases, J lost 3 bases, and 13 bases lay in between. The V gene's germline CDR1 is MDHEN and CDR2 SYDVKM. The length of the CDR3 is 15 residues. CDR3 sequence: CASSSHDQVYNEQFF. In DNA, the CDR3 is TGTGCCAGCAGTTCCCATGACCAAGTCTACAATGAGCAGTTCTTC. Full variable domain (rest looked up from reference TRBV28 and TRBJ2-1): DVKVTQSSRYLVKRTGEKVFLECVQDMDHENMFWYRQDPGLGLRLIYFSYDVKMKEKGDIPEGYSVSREKKERFSLILESASTNQTSMYLCASSSHDQVYNEQFFGPGTRLTVL.

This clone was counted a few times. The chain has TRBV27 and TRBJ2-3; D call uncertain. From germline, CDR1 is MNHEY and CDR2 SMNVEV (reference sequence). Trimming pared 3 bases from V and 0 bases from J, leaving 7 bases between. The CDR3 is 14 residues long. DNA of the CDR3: TGTGCCAGCAGTTTTCATCCCAGCACAGATACGCAGTATTTT. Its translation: CASSFHPSTDTQYF.

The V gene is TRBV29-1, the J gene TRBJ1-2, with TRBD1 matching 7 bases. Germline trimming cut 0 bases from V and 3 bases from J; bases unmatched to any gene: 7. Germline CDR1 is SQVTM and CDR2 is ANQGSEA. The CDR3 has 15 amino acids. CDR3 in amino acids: CSVEDSTGLYYGYTF. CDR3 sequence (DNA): TGCAGCGTTGAAGATTCGACAGGGCTCTACTATGGCTACACCTTC.

The CDR3 here is CASSFSGTGGTEAFF. CDR3 nucleotide sequence: TGCGCCAGCAGCTTTTCCGGGACAGGGGGAACTGAAGCTTTCTTT. The chain employs TRBV5-1 and TRBJ1-1, with 11 bases aligning to TRBD1. Looked up from germline, CDR1 is SGHRS and CDR2 is YFSETQ. The CDR3 spans 15 residues. J was trimmed by 5 bases and V by 2 bases; bases with no gene match: 5.

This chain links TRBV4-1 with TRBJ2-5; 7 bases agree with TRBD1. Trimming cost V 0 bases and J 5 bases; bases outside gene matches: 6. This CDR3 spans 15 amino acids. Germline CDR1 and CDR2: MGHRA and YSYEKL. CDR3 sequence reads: CASSQEETGWETQYF. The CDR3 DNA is TGCGCCAGCAGCCAAGAGGAGACAGGGTGGGAGACCCAGTACTTC.

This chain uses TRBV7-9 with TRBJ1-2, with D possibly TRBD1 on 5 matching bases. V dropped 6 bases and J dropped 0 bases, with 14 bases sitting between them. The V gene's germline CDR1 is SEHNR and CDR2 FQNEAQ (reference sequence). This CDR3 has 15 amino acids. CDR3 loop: CASSGVKGSNYGYTF. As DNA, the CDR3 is TGTGCCAGCAGTGGAGTGAAGGGGTCTAACTATGGCTACACCTTC.